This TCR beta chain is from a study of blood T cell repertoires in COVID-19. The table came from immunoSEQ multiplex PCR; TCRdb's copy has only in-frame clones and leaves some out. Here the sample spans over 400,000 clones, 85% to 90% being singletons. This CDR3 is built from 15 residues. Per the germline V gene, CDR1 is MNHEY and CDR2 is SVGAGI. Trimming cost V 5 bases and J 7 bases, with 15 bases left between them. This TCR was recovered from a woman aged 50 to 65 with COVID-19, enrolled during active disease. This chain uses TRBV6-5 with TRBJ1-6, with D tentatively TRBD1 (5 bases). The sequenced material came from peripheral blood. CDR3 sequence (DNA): TGTGCCAGCAGTCCTTCCGACAGCCCGAATTCACCCCTCCACTTT. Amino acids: CASSPSDSPNSPLHF.